This T cell receptor (beta chain) came from a study of shared clonotypes between healthy human individuals. CDR3 size: 15 residues. V lost 3 bases to trimming and J lost 2 bases, with 14 bases between them. Per the germline V gene, CDR1 is ENHRY and CDR2 is SYGVKD. To note about this clone: The antigen is unknown.

TCRdb keeps only in-frame clones here, not all; method: immunoSEQ multiplex PCR. The data hold around 940,000 clones, with 70% to 85% observed a single time. Broader study findings: Clonotype sharing among donors was thought likely to change with sequencing depth.

This clonotype was sampled from a man aged 18 to 35 in good health. Sequenced: memory CD4+ T cells sorted from blood. Subset: CD45RA-negative fraction. V and J are TRBV10-3 and TRBJ2-7; D uncertain. CDR3 bases: TGTGCCATCAGTGACGGACCCCAGAGGCCCTACGAGCAGTACTTC. Encoded protein: CAISDGPQRPYEQYF.